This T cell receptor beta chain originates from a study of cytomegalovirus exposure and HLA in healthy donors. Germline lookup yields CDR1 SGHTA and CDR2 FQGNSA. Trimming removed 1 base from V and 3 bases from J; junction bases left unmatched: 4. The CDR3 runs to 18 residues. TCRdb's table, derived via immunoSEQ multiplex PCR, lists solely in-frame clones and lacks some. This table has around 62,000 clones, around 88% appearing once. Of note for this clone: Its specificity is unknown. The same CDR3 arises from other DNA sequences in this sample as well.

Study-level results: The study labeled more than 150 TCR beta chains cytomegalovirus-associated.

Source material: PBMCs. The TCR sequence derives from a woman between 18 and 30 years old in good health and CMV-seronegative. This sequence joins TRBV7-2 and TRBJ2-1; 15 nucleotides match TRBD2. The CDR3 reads CASSLEGTSGRYYNEQFF. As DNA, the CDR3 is TGTGCCAGCAGCTTAGAAGGGACTAGCGGGAGGTACTACAATGAGCAGTTCTTC.